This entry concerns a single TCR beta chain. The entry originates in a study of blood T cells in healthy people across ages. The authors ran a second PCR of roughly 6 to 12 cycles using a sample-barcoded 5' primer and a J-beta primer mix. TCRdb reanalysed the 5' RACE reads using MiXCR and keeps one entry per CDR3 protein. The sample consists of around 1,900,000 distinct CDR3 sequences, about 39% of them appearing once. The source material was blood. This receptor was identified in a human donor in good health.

The CDR3 loop is CSARPGPYGYTF. The CDR3 DNA reads as TGCAGTGCTAGACCGGGGCCCTATGGCTACACCTTC. This chain joins TRBV20-1 and TRBJ1-2; TRBD1 might be the D (5 bases). The CDR3 has 12 residues. Germline V lookup: CDR1 DFQATT, CDR2 SNEGSKA (reference sequence). The V and J ends lost 2 bases and 4 bases respectively, with 8 bases between them.